The entry below gives a single T cell receptor (beta chain) sequence along with its context. Its antigen is still unknown. These data belong to a study of PD-1 blockade in classical Hodgkin lymphoma. Study details: Intravenous infusions of nivolumab 3 mg/kg reached patients every 2 weeks. General study points: At C4D1, TCR diversity had climbed significantly for CD4+ cells, though not for CD8+ cells. It was among complete responders that baseline diversity resembled that of newly diagnosed patients.

Profiled with immunoSEQ multiplex PCR; TCRdb holds only in-frame clones, not every one. The sample has roughly 90,000 clones; roughly 80% are singletons. The CDR3 has 14 amino acids. The V and J ends lost 4 bases and 5 bases respectively, with 14 bases between them. The germline CDR1 and CDR2 sequences are SGHNT and YENEEA. Each patient relapsed following autologous stem cell transplantation, and prior brentuximab vedotin exposure differed. This specimen was peripheral blood mononuclear cells (PBMCs), taken before the second cycle of nivolumab. This sequence was found in a human donor with classical Hodgkin lymphoma. The chain combines TRBV11-3 with TRBJ2-5; tentatively, D is TRBD1 (8 bases). CDR3 sequence: CASSSTGGAETQYF. For the CDR3, the DNA is TGTGCCAGCAGCTCCACAGGGGGGGCTGAGACCCAGTACTTC.